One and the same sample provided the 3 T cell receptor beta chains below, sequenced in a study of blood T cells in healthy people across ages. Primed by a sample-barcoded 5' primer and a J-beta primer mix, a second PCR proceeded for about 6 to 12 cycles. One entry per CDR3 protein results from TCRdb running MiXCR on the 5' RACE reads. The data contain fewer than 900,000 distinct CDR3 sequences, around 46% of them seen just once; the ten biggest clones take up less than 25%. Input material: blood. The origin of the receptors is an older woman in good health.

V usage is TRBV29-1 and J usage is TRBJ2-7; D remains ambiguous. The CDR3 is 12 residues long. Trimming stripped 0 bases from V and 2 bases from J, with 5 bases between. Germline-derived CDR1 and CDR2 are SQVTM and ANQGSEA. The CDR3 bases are TGCAGCGTTGAAGAACGGCCCTACGAGCAGTACTTC. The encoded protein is CSVEERPYEQYF.

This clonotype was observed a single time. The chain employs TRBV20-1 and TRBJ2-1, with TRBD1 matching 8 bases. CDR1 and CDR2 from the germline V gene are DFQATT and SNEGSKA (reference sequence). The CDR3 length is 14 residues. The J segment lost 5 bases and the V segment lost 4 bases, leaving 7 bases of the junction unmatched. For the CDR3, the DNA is TGCAGTGCTAATCGACAGGGGATCGACAATGAGCAGTTCTTC. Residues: CSANRQGIDNEQFF.

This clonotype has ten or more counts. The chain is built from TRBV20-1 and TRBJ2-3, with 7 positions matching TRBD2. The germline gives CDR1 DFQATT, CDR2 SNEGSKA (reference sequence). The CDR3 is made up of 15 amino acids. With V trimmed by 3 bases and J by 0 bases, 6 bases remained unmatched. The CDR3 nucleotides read TGCAGTGCTAGTGGGCTAGCGGTTAGCACAGATACGCAGTATTTT. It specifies CSASGLAVSTDTQYF.